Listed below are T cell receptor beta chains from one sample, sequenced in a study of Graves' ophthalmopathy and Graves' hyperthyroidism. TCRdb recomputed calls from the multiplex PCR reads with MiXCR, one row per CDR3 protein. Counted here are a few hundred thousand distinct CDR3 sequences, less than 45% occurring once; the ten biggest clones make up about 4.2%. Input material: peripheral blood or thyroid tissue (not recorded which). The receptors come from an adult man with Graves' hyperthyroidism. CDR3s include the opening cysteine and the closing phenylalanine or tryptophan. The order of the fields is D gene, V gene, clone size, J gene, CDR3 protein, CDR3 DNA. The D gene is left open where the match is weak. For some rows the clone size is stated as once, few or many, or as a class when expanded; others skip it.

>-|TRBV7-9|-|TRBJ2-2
CASRAWAGLTGELFF
TGTGCCAGCAGGGCCTGGGCAGGCCTCACCGGGGAGCTGTTTTTT
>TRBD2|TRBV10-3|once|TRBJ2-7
CAISESGLAGVSSCEQYF
TGTGCCATCAGTGAGTCGGGGCTAGCGGGAGTCTCTTCCTGCGAGCAGTACTTC
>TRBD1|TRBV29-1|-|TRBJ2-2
CSVEDRMNTGELFF
TGCAGCGTTGAGGACAGGATGAACACCGGGGAGCTGTTTTTT
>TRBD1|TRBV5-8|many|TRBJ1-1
CASSLEGTANTEAFF
TGTGCCAGCAGCTTGGAGGGGACAGCGAACACTGAAGCTTTCTTT
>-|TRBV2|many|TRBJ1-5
CASSPLDGSLSNQPQHF
TGTGCCAGCAGTCCCCTGGACGGATCCTTAAGCAATCAGCCCCAGCATTTT
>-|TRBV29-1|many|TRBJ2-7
CSAAEPVAEQYF
TGCAGCGCCGCAGAGCCCGTCGCCGAGCAGTACTTC
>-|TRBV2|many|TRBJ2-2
CASSEAGRSTGELFF
TGTGCCAGCAGTGAAGCTGGGCGATCCACCGGGGAGCTGTTTTTT
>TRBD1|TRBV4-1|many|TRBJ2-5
CASSQADRERQETQYF
TGCGCCAGCAGCCAAGCTGACAGGGAACGGCAAGAGACCCAGTACTTC
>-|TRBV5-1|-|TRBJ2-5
CASSLFLEVETQYF
TGCGCCAGCAGCTTATTTCTGGAAGTAGAGACCCAGTACTTC
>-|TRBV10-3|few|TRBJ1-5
CAIKKNGDSNQPQHF
TGTGCCATCAAAAAAAACGGGGATAGCAATCAGCCCCAGCATTTT
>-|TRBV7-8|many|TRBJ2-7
CASSLSLTAGGYEQYF
TGTGCCAGCAGCTTAAGCCTCACAGCGGGCGGCTACGAGCAGTACTTC
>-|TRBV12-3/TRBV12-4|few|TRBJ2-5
CASSPDPRDIEGETQYF
TGTGCCAGCAGCCCAGACCCCCGGGACATCGAGGGGGAGACCCAGTACTTC
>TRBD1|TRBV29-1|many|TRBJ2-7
CSVEWTGEQYF
TGCAGCGTTGAATGGACAGGGGAGCAGTACTTC
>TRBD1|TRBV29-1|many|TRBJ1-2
CSVTDGDSSTF
TGCAGCGTGACCGATGGGGACAGCTCAACCTTC
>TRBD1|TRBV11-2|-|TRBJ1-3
CASSLGQLVNTIYF
TGTGCCAGCAGCCTGGGACAGCTTGTAAACACCATATATTTT
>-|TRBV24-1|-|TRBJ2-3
CATSDFGTDTQYF
TGTGCCACCAGTGATTTCGGCACAGATACGCAGTATTTT
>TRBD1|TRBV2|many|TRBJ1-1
CASNRDRGLTEAFF
TGTGCCAGCAATAGGGACAGGGGGCTGACTGAAGCTTTCTTT
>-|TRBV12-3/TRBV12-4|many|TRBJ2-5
CASSTGLHQETQYF
TGTGCCAGCAGCACGGGACTCCACCAAGAGACCCAGTACTTC
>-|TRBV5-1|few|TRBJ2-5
CASSLGQSYQETQYF
TGCGCCAGCAGCCTAGGACAATCGTACCAAGAGACCCAGTACTTC
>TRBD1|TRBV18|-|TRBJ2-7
CASSHTPAQGAYEQYF
TGTGCCAGCTCCCATACACCTGCACAGGGGGCCTACGAGCAGTACTTC
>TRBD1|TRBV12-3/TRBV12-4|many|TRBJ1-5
CASSLASQGAYSNQPQHF
TGTGCCAGCAGTTTAGCGTCACAGGGGGCATATAGCAATCAGCCCCAGCATTTT
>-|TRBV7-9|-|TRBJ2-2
CASSRPGREAYTGELFF
TGTGCCAGCAGCCGCCCGGGTAGGGAGGCGTACACCGGGGAGCTGTTTTTT
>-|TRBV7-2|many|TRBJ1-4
CASSLGPSEKLFF
TGTGCCAGCAGCTTAGGACCTTCTGAAAAACTGTTTTTT
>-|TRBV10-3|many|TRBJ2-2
CAIKPTDTNTGELFF
TGTGCCATCAAACCGACAGATACGAACACCGGGGAGCTGTTTTTT
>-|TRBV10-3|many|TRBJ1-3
CAISGTETGNTIYF
TGTGCCATCAGTGGCACAGAAACTGGAAACACCATATATTTT
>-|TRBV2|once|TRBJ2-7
CASSFTGIGEQYF
TGTGCCAGCAGTTTTACAGGGATTGGCGAGCAGTACTTC
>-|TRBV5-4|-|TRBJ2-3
CASSLGHSTDTQYF
TGTGCCAGCAGCTTGGGGCACAGCACAGATACGCAGTATTTT
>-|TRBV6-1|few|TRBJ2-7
CASSYSRAAYEQYF
TGTGCCAGCAGTTACTCGCGGGCAGCCTACGAGCAGTACTTC
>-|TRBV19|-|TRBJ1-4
CASSAGTYLNEKLFF
TGTGCCAGTAGTGCGGGGACGTATTTAAATGAAAAACTGTTTTTT
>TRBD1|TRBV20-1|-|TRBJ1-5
CSARETGSENQPQHF
TGCAGTGCCAGGGAGACAGGGTCCGAGAATCAGCCCCAGCATTTT
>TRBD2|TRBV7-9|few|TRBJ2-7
CASSLIAGDNEQYF
TGTGCTAGCAGCTTAATAGCGGGGGACAATGAGCAGTACTTC
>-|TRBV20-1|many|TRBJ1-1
CSASIRATGDRF
TGCAGTGCTTCAATAAGGGCAACAGGAGACCGCTTT
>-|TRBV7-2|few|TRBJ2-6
CASSQAGGGANVLTF
TGTGCCAGCAGCCAGGCAGGCGGCGGGGCCAACGTCCTGACTTTC
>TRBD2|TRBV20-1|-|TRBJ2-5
CSATLAGRTDTQYF
TGCAGTGCCACACTAGCGGGCCGCACAGATACGCAGTACTTC
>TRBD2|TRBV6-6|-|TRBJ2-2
CASTLGTRDGELFF
TGTGCCAGCACCCTGGGGACTAGAGACGGGGAGCTGTTTTTT
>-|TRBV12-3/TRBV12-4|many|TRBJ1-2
CASTITGTEFSANYGYTF
TGTGCCAGCACCATAACCGGGACCGAATTTTCAGCTAACTATGGCTACACCTTC
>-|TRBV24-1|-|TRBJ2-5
CATSDFLGLPQYF
TGTGCCACCAGTGACTTTCTGGGGCTGCCCCAGTACTTC
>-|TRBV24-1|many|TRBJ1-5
CATSVWRGNQPQHF
TGTGCCACCAGTGTGTGGCGGGGCAATCAGCCCCAGCATTTT
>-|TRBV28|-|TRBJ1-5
CASSLNGGSQHF
TGTGCCAGCAGTTTAAACGGAGGGTCGCAGCATTTT
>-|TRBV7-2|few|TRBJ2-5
CASSLDFQETQYF
TGTGCCAGCAGCTTAGACTTCCAAGAGACCCAGTACTTC
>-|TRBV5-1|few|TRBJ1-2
CASSLGRFSSYGYTF
TGCGCCAGCAGCTTGGGACGGTTTTCCTCTTATGGCTACACCTTC
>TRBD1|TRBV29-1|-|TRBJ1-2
CSVSDRVNYGYTF
TGCAGCGTATCGGACAGGGTTAACTATGGCTACACCTTC
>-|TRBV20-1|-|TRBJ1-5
CSAATPGRPQHF
TGCAGTGCCGCGACCCCGGGAAGGCCCCAGCATTTT
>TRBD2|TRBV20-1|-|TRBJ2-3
CSASPPSGRGDTQYF
TGCAGTGCTAGCCCCCCTAGCGGGAGGGGAGATACGCAGTATTTT
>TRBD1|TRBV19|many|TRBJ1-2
CASSILGSGQASYGYTF
TGTGCCAGTAGTATTTTGGGGAGCGGACAGGCGTCCTATGGCTACACCTTC
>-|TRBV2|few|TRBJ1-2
CASRGRGAAYGYTF
TGTGCCAGCAGGGGAAGGGGGGCGGCCTATGGCTACACCTTC
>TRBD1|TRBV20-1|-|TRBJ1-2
CSARLPYRGRRDGYTF
TGCAGTGCTAGATTACCTTACAGGGGTAGAAGAGATGGCTACACCTTC
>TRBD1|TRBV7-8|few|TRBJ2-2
CASSKRQGGNTGELFF
TGTGCCAGCAGCAAGCGACAGGGGGGGAACACCGGGGAGCTGTTTTTT
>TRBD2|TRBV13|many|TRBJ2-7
CASSWQTSGISYEQYF
TGTGCCAGCAGCTGGCAGACTAGCGGTATCTCCTACGAGCAGTACTTC
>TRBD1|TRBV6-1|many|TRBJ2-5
CASSESDRKTQYF
TGTGCCAGCAGTGAATCGGACAGGAAGACCCAGTACTTC
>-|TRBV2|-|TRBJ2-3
CASHRGDTQYF
TGTGCCAGCCATCGGGGAGATACGCAGTATTTT
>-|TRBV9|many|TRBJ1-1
CASSYTGMGTEAFF
TGTGCCAGCAGCTACACAGGGATGGGCACTGAAGCTTTCTTT
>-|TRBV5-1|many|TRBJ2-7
CASSLEQGVLNEQYF
TGCGCCAGCAGCTTGGAACAGGGAGTACTCAACGAGCAGTACTTC
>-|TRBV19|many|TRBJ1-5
CASSIAGGGNQPQHF
TGTGCCAGTAGTATTGCCGGGGGAGGCAATCAGCCCCAGCATTTT
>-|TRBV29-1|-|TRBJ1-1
CSVLGPGALNTEAFF
TGCAGCGTTCTCGGCCCAGGGGCCCTGAACACTGAAGCTTTCTTT